These T cell receptor beta chains were read from a single sample in a study of regulatory T cells in long-lasting Graves disease. MiXCR, run by TCRdb on the multiplex PCR reads, gives a single entry per CDR3 protein. The data show 250,000 to 400,000 distinct CDR3 sequences, under 20% seen once. The starting material was peripheral blood mononuclear cells (PBMCs), obtained at new diagnosis, from a patient treated with antithyroid drugs. All receptors derive from a female donor with Graves disease. Each CDR3 is given with its conserved first and last residue. The D gene is left open where the match is weak. Size values are once, few and many counts, or a class for expanded clones, and some rows have none.

clone size	CDR3 length	D gene	V gene	J gene	CDR3 protein	CDR3 DNA
few	16	TRBD2	TRBV7-7	TRBJ2-2	CASSLVAGDVPGELFF	TGTGCTAGCAGCTTAGTCGCGGGAGATGTCCCCGGGGAGCTGTTTTTT
many	12	.	TRBV2	TRBJ2-2	CASDSNTGELFF	TGTGCCAGCGACTCGAACACCGGGGAGCTGTTTTTT
many	17	.	TRBV2	TRBJ1-2	CASQYASSPAGLYGYTF	TGTGCCAGCCAATACGCGAGCTCCCCCGCGGGTCTGTATGGCTACACCTTC
.	13	TRBD1	TRBV15	TRBJ1-2	CATPGGTGYGYTF	TGTGCCACCCCAGGGGGAACGGGCTATGGCTACACCTTC
many	17	TRBD2	TRBV20-1	TRBJ2-5	CSASSSKGLAEDVAQYF	TGCAGTGCTAGTAGCTCCAAGGGACTAGCGGAGGATGTTGCCCAGTACTTC
many	17	TRBD1	TRBV6-2/TRBV6-3	TRBJ2-3	CASSAGTGRLVWNTQYF	TGTGCCAGCAGTGCCGGGACAGGGCGACTAGTATGGAATACGCAGTATTTT
many	15	.	TRBV5-1	TRBJ2-7	CASSLGTASPYEQYF	TGCGCCAGCAGCTTGGGGACGGCGTCCCCCTACGAGCAGTACTTC
few	15	.	TRBV4-1	TRBJ2-2	CASRTIRGNTGELFF	TGCGCCAGCAGAACAATCCGCGGTAACACCGGGGAGCTGTTTTTT
.	16	TRBD1	TRBV6-1	TRBJ1-4	CASRERQGLANEKLFF	TGTGCCAGCAGGGAAAGACAGGGGTTGGCTAATGAAAAACTGTTTTTT
.	17	TRBD2	TRBV4-2	TRBJ2-2	CASSHPGTRANTGELFF	TGTGCCAGCAGCCATCCCGGGACTAGAGCGAACACCGGGGAGCTGTTTTTT
many	12	.	TRBV7-9	TRBJ2-3	CASSFGGITQYF	TGTGCCAGCAGCTTCGGTGGGATCACGCAGTATTTT
.	13	.	TRBV14	TRBJ2-5	CASSRGFREAQYF	TGTGCCAGCAGCCGTGGGTTTCGAGAGGCCCAGTACTTC
.	14	.	TRBV28	TRBJ1-5	CASSLNSPYQPQHF	TGTGCCAGCAGTTTGAACAGCCCTTATCAGCCCCAGCATTTT
many	16	TRBD2	TRBV11-2	TRBJ2-1	CASSLSAGLKYNEQFF	TGTGCCAGCAGCTTATCCGCGGGACTAAAGTACAATGAGCAGTTCTTC
many	15	TRBD2	TRBV2	TRBJ2-4	CASSPGGSDQNIQYF	TGTGCCAGCTCCCCGGGGGGTTCGGATCAAAACATTCAGTACTTC
few	14	TRBD2	TRBV6-2/TRBV6-3	TRBJ2-1	CASRGLAVHNEQFF	TGTGCCAGCAGAGGCCTAGCGGTCCACAATGAGCAGTTCTTC
.	13	TRBD1	TRBV19	TRBJ2-4	CASKWTGENIQYF	TGTGCCAGCAAATGGACAGGGGAAAACATTCAGTACTTC
many	22	TRBD2	TRBV9	TRBJ2-1	CASSVVPSTGLAGVSSYNEQFF	TGTGCCAGCAGCGTAGTCCCCAGCACGGGACTAGCGGGAGTCAGCTCCTACAATGAGCAGTTCTTC
.	14	TRBD1	TRBV5-4	TRBJ2-7	CASSSMDRAYEQYF	TGTGCCAGCAGCTCGATGGACAGGGCCTACGAGCAGTACTTC
.	13	TRBD2	TRBV5-5	TRBJ2-5	CASSNGLAETQYF	TGTGCCAGCAGCAACGGACTAGCGGAGACCCAGTACTTC
few	13	.	TRBV24-1	TRBJ1-5	CATSLYGGQPQHF	TGTGCCACCAGTCTCTACGGCGGTCAGCCCCAGCATTTT
few	16	TRBD1	TRBV19	TRBJ2-3	CASSNPSDRGRDTQYF	TGTGCCAGTAGTAACCCCTCCGACAGGGGTAGGGATACGCAGTATTTT
many	15	.	TRBV24-1	TRBJ2-7	CATSDFKGSRQEQYF	TGTGCCACCAGTGATTTTAAGGGGTCGAGGCAAGAGCAGTACTTC
many	15	TRBD1	TRBV27	TRBJ2-2	CASSTGTGRAGELFF	TGTGCCAGCAGTACCGGGACAGGGCGGGCCGGGGAGCTGTTTTTT
many	14	.	TRBV11-3	TRBJ1-2	CASSPWAVGHGYTF	TGTGCCAGCAGCCCTTGGGCCGTAGGTCATGGCTACACCTTC
few	13	.	TRBV28	TRBJ2-7	CASSLNRVNEQYF	TGTGCCAGCAGTTTAAACAGGGTCAACGAGCAGTACTTC
.	15	.	TRBV28	TRBJ1-2	CASRPGGWDNYGYTF	TGTGCCAGCCGACCTGGGGGCTGGGATAACTATGGCTACACCTTC
few	15	.	TRBV6-1	TRBJ2-1	CASSEQASSYNEQFF	TGTGCCAGCAGTGAACAGGCCAGCTCCTACAATGAGCAGTTCTTC
.	15	TRBD1	TRBV6-1	TRBJ1-1	CASTPGGKMNTEAFF	TGTGCCAGCACCCCAGGGGGAAAGATGAACACTGAAGCTTTCTTT
many	18	.	TRBV19	TRBJ1-4	CASSTRGETFATNEKLFF	TGTGCCAGTAGTACCCGAGGGGAAACCTTTGCAACTAATGAAAAACTGTTTTTT
many	16	TRBD1	TRBV12-3/TRBV12-4	TRBJ1-1	CASSPDRGKMNTEAFF	TGTGCCAGCAGTCCCGACAGGGGAAAAATGAACACTGAAGCTTTCTTT
many	11	.	TRBV10-2	TRBJ2-1	CASTGLNEQFF	TGCGCCAGCACAGGGCTGAATGAGCAGTTCTTC
few	14	TRBD2	TRBV20-1	TRBJ2-1	CSARVPSGYNEQFF	TGCAGTGCTAGAGTGCCTAGCGGTTACAATGAGCAGTTCTTC
many	14	TRBD2	TRBV7-2	TRBJ2-7	CASSQTAGDYEQYF	TGTGCCAGCAGCCAAACAGCGGGGGACTACGAGCAGTACTTC
many	12	.	TRBV5-6	TRBJ2-3	CASSPGGGTQYF	TGTGCCAGCAGCCCTGGTGGGGGGACGCAGTATTTT
.	12	.	TRBV5-4	TRBJ2-2	CATSGNTGELFF	TGTGCCACCTCGGGGAACACCGGGGAGCTGTTTTTT
many	14	.	TRBV12-3/TRBV12-4	TRBJ2-2	CASSFGPYTGELFF	TGTGCCAGCAGTTTTGGGCCGTACACCGGGGAGCTGTTTTTT
many	16	.	TRBV27	TRBJ2-7	CASSLTGGVTAYEQYF	TGTGCCAGCAGTTTAACAGGGGGGGTAACTGCCTACGAGCAGTACTTC
many	15	TRBD2	TRBV9	TRBJ2-7	CASSPLAGGGYEQYF	TGTGCCAGCAGCCCCCTAGCGGGAGGGGGATACGAGCAGTACTTC
.	15	TRBD1	TRBV27	TRBJ1-5	CASEGDRDGWQPQHF	TGTGCCAGCGAGGGGGACAGGGATGGCTGGCAGCCCCAGCATTTT
many	15	TRBD2	TRBV12-3/TRBV12-4	TRBJ2-7	CASSRQVREVNEQYF	TGTGCCAGCAGCAGACAAGTCCGGGAGGTCAACGAGCAGTACTTC
many	11	TRBD2	TRBV29-1	TRBJ2-5	CLAGGFETQYF	TGCCTAGCGGGAGGCTTCGAGACCCAGTACTTC
many	17	TRBD1	TRBV28	TRBJ2-7	CATTRVTGTGDSYEQYF	TGTGCCACAACCCGGGTGACCGGGACAGGCGACTCCTACGAGCAGTACTTC
many	11	.	TRBV9	TRBJ2-1	CASGRGNEQFF	TGTGCCAGTGGTAGGGGTAATGAGCAGTTCTTC
many	16	TRBD2	TRBV6-5	TRBJ2-1	CASSYAASGRSNEQFF	TGTGCCAGCAGTTACGCGGCTAGCGGGAGGTCGAATGAGCAGTTCTTC
many	18	TRBD2	TRBV19	TRBJ2-1	CASSGGTSGSWSYNEQFF	TGTGCCAGTAGTGGGGGGACTAGCGGGAGTTGGTCCTACAATGAGCAGTTCTTC
.	17	TRBD2	TRBV19	TRBJ2-2	CASSMPPSGRDTGELFF	TGTGCCAGTAGTATGCCCCCCAGCGGGAGAGACACCGGGGAGCTGTTTTTT
many	14	.	TRBV6-2/TRBV6-3	TRBJ2-3	CASSRNPGPDTQYF	TGTGCCAGCAGCCGAAATCCGGGCCCAGATACGCAGTATTTT
many	15	.	TRBV25-1	TRBJ1-4	CASSEYKAGAEKLFF	TGTGCCAGCAGTGAATATAAGGCAGGGGCCGAAAAACTGTTTTTT
many	15	.	TRBV6-5	TRBJ2-2	CASSYTGERSGELFF	TGTGCCAGCAGTTATACGGGGGAACGGTCCGGGGAGCTGTTTTTT
many	15	TRBD1	TRBV27	TRBJ2-3	CASSGQGVGTDTQYF	TGTGCCAGCAGTGGACAGGGGGTTGGCACAGATACGCAGTATTTT
many	14	.	TRBV11-2	TRBJ2-2	CASSLRLDTGELFF	TGTGCCAGCAGCTTACGACTGGACACCGGGGAGCTGTTTTTT
many	12	.	TRBV5-5	TRBJ2-3	CASSLVEDTQYF	TGTGCCAGCAGCTTGGTAGAAGATACGCAGTATTTT